This T cell receptor (beta chain) came from a study of shared clonotypes between healthy human individuals. Overall study: Each donor's CD8 memory used one plate, CD8 naive two, each CD4 subset three.

Study-wide results and limits: A small donor pool kept down the genetic and exposure-history diversity that was represented.

Germline trimming cut 0 bases from V and 7 bases from J; bases unmatched to any gene: 10. The CDR3 totals 17 residues. Per the germline V gene, CDR1 is ENHRY and CDR2 is SYGVKD. Deep was the level at which the assay was run. Sequencing used immunoSEQ multiplex PCR; TCRdb keeps in-frame clones, though not all of them. The data show just over 2,000,000 clones, about 94% seen once. This clone occurred once. The antigen is unknown. CD8 cells regarded as naive lacked CD45RO, were positively chosen for CCR7, and omitted terminally differentiated effector memory CD45RA+ cells. This chain uses TRBV10-3 with TRBJ2-1; 9 bases map to TRBD2. The clonotype was recovered from a man between 18 and 35 years old in good health. The sample consisted of naive CD8+ T cells sorted from blood. DNA of the CDR3: TGTGCCATCAGTGAGTCTGAGGCTAGCGGGGATCGAAATGAGCAGTTCTTC. Amino acids: CAISESEASGDRNEQFF.